One sample yielded the 21 T cell receptor beta chains listed below, sequenced in a study of T cell responses to AZD1222 COVID-19 vaccine. The method was immunoSEQ multiplex PCR; TCRdb's version includes in-frame clones alone and lacks a portion of them. Of tens of thousands of clones in the sample, about 86% were seen once. Material: peripheral blood, obtained 28 days after the second AZD1222 dose. Receptors originate from an adult who received the AZD1222 COVID-19 vaccine.

This chain joins TRBV7-6 and TRBJ1-5; 10 bases are a match to TRBD1. The CDR3 has 15 residues. The germline CDR1 and CDR2 sequences are SGHVS and FNYEAQ. Trimming removed 4 bases from V and 5 bases from J; junction bases left unmatched: 5. DNA of the CDR3: TGTGCCAGCAGCTCGGGGACAGGGGCTTATCAGCCCCAGCATTTT. Residues: CASSSGTGAYQPQHF. The complete variable domain, with remaining parts taken from reference TRBV7-6 and TRBJ1-5, reads GAGVSQSPRYKVTKRGQDVALRCDPISGHVSLYWYRQALGQGPEFLTYFNYEAQQDKSGLPNDRFSAERPEGSISTLTIQRTEQRDSAMYRCASSSGTGAYQPQHFGDGTRLSIL.

The rearrangement links TRBV18 to TRBJ1-2; D remains ambiguous. The CDR3 extends over 15 amino acids. The germline gives CDR1 KGHSH, CDR2 LQKENI. With 3 bases removed from V and 1 base from J, the gap between germline ends came to 12 bases. DNA of the CDR3: TGTGCCAGCTCACCGAGGCAGGCACATAACTATGGCTACACCTTC. Translated: CASSPRQAHNYGYTF. Filled out from reference TRBV18 and TRBJ1-2, the complete variable domain reads NAGVMQNPRHLVRRRGQEARLRCSPMKGHSHVYWYRQLPEEGLKFMVYLQKENIIDESGMPKERFSAEFPKEGPSILRIQQVVRGDSAAYFCASSPRQAHNYGYTFGSGTRLTVV.

The chain is built from TRBV5-5 and TRBJ1-1; TRBD1 matches 8 bases. J was trimmed by 11 bases and V by 4 bases; bases with no gene match: 13. The CDR3 sequence is 14 residues long. Germline V gives CDR1 SGHKS, CDR2 YYEKEE (reference sequence). The CDR3 is CASSQNNQGARAFF. CDR3 nucleotide sequence: TGTGCCAGCAGCCAGAATAACCAGGGGGCGCGGGCTTTCTTT.

This chain connects TRBV5-1 to TRBJ2-7, with D maybe TRBD2 (5 bases). The CDR3 has 14 residues. Germline CDR1 and CDR2: SGHRS and YFSETQ. V dropped 4 bases and J dropped 2 bases, with 13 bases sitting between them. The CDR3 sequence: CASSLSGATYEQYF. DNA for the CDR3: TGCGCCAGCAGCCTCAGCGGAGCGACCTACGAGCAGTACTTC. The entire variable domain, with the rest obtained from reference TRBV5-1 and TRBJ2-7, is as follows: KAGVTQTPRYLIKTRGQQVTLSCSPISGHRSVSWYQQTPGQGLQFLFEYFSETQRNKGNFPGRFSGRQFSNSRSEMNVSTLELGDSALYLCASSLSGATYEQYFGPGTRLTVT.

The V call is TRBV28, the J call TRBJ2-7, with D possibly matching TRBD1 (6 bases). This CDR3 contains 15 residues. Germline CDR1 is MDHEN and CDR2 is SYDVKM. V lost 7 bases and J lost 3, with 19 bases in between. Here the CDR3 reads CASTGWGPGDYEQYF. The CDR3 DNA sequence: TGTGCCAGCACGGGGTGGGGGCCAGGGGACTACGAGCAGTACTTC.

The chain combines TRBV11-1 with TRBJ2-7; 10 bases align to TRBD2. The J segment lost 2 bases and the V segment lost 4 bases, leaving 5 bases of the junction unmatched. Germline V gives CDR1 SGHAT, CDR2 FQDESV (reference sequence). The CDR3 is 15 residues long. DNA for the CDR3: TGTGCCAGCAGCTATGTAGCGGGAGGCCCCTACGAGCAGTACTTC. Amino acids: CASSYVAGGPYEQYF.

The chain has TRBV21-1 and TRBJ2-1; the D call TRBD2 from the table was never checked on the DNA. TRBV21-1 is annotated as a pseudogene. The CDR3 has 11 amino acids. CDR3 region: CASSVRGWDFF. The CDR3 bases are TGTGCCAGCAGCGTCCGGGGGTGGGATTTCTTC.

V and J are TRBV19 and TRBJ2-2; D is perhaps TRBD1 or TRBD2 (5 bases each). This CDR3 has 16 amino acids. Germline V gives CDR1 LNHDA, CDR2 SQIVND (reference sequence). The ends were cut back, 6 bases at V and 1 base at J, with 15 bases in the middle. CDR3 DNA: TGTGCCAGTAGACCGGGACGATTAATGAACACCGGGGAGCTGTTTTTT. It is translated as CASRPGRLMNTGELFF.

A single count supports this clone. The chain links TRBV21-1 to TRBJ1-5. TRBV21-1 is a listed pseudogene. This CDR3 spans 15 amino acids. DNA for the CDR3: TGTGCCAGCAGCTTCCGAAGGGAAGACAATCAGCCCCAGCATTTT. As protein: CASSFRREDNQPQHF.

This chain links TRBV6-1 with TRBJ2-5, with 14 bases fitting TRBD2. The ends lost 3 bases at V and 4 bases at J; junction bases unmatched: 7. The CDR3 covers 17 residues. CDR1 is MNHNS, CDR2 SASEGT, per germline. The CDR3 DNA is TGTGCCAGCAGTGATAGACTAGCGGGGGGGAGTGGAGAGACCCAGTACTTC. Translating it yields CASSDRLAGGSGETQYF.

The chain is built from TRBV29-1 and TRBJ2-7; D unresolved. Looked up from germline, CDR1 is SQVTM and CDR2 is ANQGSEA. Trimming took 0 bases from V and 2 from J, leaving 17 bases between them. The CDR3 is 16 amino acids. The CDR3: CSVEDTQAKSTYEQYF. The CDR3 region has the DNA TGCAGCGTTGAAGATACCCAGGCCAAATCGACCTACGAGCAGTACTTC.

The chain uses TRBV5-1 and TRBJ1-3; D uncertain. The CDR3 covers 14 residues. V dropped 8 bases and J dropped 0 bases, with 12 bases sitting between them. CDR1 is SGHRS, CDR2 YFSETQ, per germline. Here the CDR3 DNA reads TGCGCCAGTAAATTATCAGACTCTGGAAACACCATATATTTT. Protein: CASKLSDSGNTIYF.

This chain connects TRBV3-1 (or the pseudogene TRBV3-2) to TRBJ1-5; 9 nucleotides agree with TRBD1. Trimming took 4 bases from V and 0 from J; bases not matched to a gene: 1. The CDR3 contains 15 residues. Germline V gene sequence: CDR1 LGHDT, CDR2 YNNKEL (reference sequence). Written as DNA, the CDR3 is TGTGCCAGCAGCCGGACAGGGGATAGCAATCAGCCCCAGCATTTT. It is translated as CASSRTGDSNQPQHF.

Only a few counts were recorded for this clone. The J gene is TRBJ2-6, the V gene TRBV4-3; the match to TRBD2 covers 8 bases. The CDR3 spans 17 residues. Per germline, CDR1 LGHNA and CDR2 YSLEER. The V gene end was trimmed by 0 bases and the J gene end by 1 base; junction bases not matched to a gene: 2. The CDR3 protein is CASSQDPGGSGANVLTF. The CDR3 coding sequence is TGCGCCAGCAGCCAAGACCCGGGGGGGTCTGGGGCCAACGTCCTGACTTTC.

V gene TRBV19 combines with J gene TRBJ1-1; 11 bases line up with TRBD1. Germline CDR1 LNHDA, CDR2 SQIVND (reference sequence). This CDR3 contains 15 residues. The trim removed 5 bases at V and 5 bases at J, leaving 7 bases unmatched. CDR3: CASSLMGTGGTEAFF. CDR3 sequence (DNA): TGTGCCAGTAGTCTCATGGGGACAGGGGGAACTGAAGCTTTCTTT.

J is TRBJ1-2 and V is TRBV6-1; D is unclear. Trimming took 0 bases from V and 7 from J, leaving 18 bases between them. Germline V gene data show CDR1 as MNHNS and CDR2 as SASEGT. The CDR3 consists of 16 residues. Here the CDR3 DNA reads TGTGCCAGCAGTGAAGCGCCGCAGGTTATGGTAGGTGGCTACACCTTC. Translating gives CASSEAPQVMVGGYTF.

This rearrangement joins TRBV6-6 to TRBJ1-2; D unresolved. This CDR3 spans 12 amino acids. The germline gives CDR1 MNHNY, CDR2 SVGAGI (reference sequence). Trimming pared 2 bases from V and 2 bases from J, leaving 3 bases between. For the CDR3, the DNA is TGTGCCAGCAGTTACGAGAACTATGGCTACACCTTC. Encoded protein: CASSYENYGYTF.

The chain combines TRBV5-6 with TRBJ1-2; maybe TRBD1 (6 bases). Germline loops: CDR1 SGHDT, CDR2 YYEEEE. V was cut by 4 bases and J by 2 bases, with 9 bases left in between. CDR3 length: 13 residues. DNA for the CDR3: TGTGCCAGCAGCCACGACAGGAACTATGGCTACACCTTC. This sequence encodes CASSHDRNYGYTF. The entire variable domain, with the rest obtained from reference TRBV5-6 and TRBJ1-2, is as follows: DAGVTQSPTHLIKTRGQQVTLRCSPKSGHDTVSWYQQALGQGPQFIFQYYEEEERQRGNFPDRFSGHQFPNYSSELNVNALLLGDSALYLCASSHDRNYGYTFGSGTRLTVV.

This chain links TRBV7-2 with TRBJ2-1; TRBD1 is a possible D gene (6 bases). CDR3 length: 16 amino acids. Germline V gene sequence: CDR1 SGHTA, CDR2 FQGNSA. Deletions cut 5 bases from V and 1 base from J, with 15 bases between. CDR3 sequence: CASSDGTRGSYNEQFF. CDR3 sequence (DNA): TGTGCCAGCAGCGATGGGACAAGAGGGTCCTACAATGAGCAGTTCTTC.

The rearrangement links TRBV7-7 to TRBJ2-1, with TRBD2 identical over 9 bases. There are 13 residues in the CDR3. The V gene's germline CDR1 is SSHAT and CDR2 FNYEAQ (reference sequence). The CDR3 bases are TGTGCTAGCCCGGCTAGCGGGAACAATGAGCAGTTCTTC. Protein: CASPASGNNEQFF.

In DNA form, the CDR3 reads TGTGCCAGCAGCTTAGCTTCCTCAATAGCCAAAAACATTCAGTACTTC. This encodes CASSLASSIAKNIQYF. This chain links TRBV7-2 with TRBJ2-4, with D hard to call. The CDR3 sequence is 16 residues long. The V gene lost 0 bases and the J gene lost 0 bases, with 9 bases spanning the gap. Germline V gene lookup returns CDR1 SGHTA and CDR2 FQGNSA.